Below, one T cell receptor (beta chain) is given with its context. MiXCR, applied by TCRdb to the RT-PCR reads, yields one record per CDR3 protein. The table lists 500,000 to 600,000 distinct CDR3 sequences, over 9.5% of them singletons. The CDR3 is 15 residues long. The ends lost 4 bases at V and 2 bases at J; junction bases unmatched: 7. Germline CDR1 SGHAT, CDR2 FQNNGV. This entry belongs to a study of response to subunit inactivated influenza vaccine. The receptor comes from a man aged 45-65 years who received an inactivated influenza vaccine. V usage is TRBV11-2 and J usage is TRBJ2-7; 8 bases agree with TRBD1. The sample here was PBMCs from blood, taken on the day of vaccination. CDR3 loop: CASSSRGLTTYEQYF. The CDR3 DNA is TGTGCCAGCAGCTCCAGGGGGCTTACAACCTACGAGCAGTACTTC.